What follows are 3 T cell receptor beta chains derived from one specimen sequenced in a study of cytomegalovirus exposure and HLA in healthy donors. PCR employed 60 Vbeta and 13 Jbeta primers. Method: immunoSEQ multiplex PCR; TCRdb's copy keeps in-frame clones and lacks some. The sample has roughly 190,000 clones; around 82% are singletons. Material: PBMCs. The receptors were sampled from a man between 18 and 35 years old in good health and CMV-seronegative.

This chain joins TRBV4-3 and TRBJ1-3; 8 bases are a match to TRBD1. The germline gives CDR1 LGHNA, CDR2 YSLEER. V shed 0 bases and J 2 bases; nucleotides not matched to a gene: 6. The CDR3 runs 17 residues. The CDR3 sequence: CASSQDVQGAAGNTIYF. The CDR3 DNA sequence: TGCGCCAGCAGCCAAGATGTCCAGGGGGCGGCTGGAAACACCATATATTTT.

This clone was picked up a small number of times. The V call is TRBV6-6, the J call TRBJ2-5; 7 bases map to TRBD1. The germline V gene encodes CDR1 MNHNY and CDR2 SVGAGI (reference sequence). This CDR3 has 12 amino acids. Trimming removed 9 bases from V and 13 bases from J; junction bases left unmatched: 14. CDR3 protein: CASWDRPNPRYF. In DNA, the CDR3 is TGTGCCAGTTGGGACAGACCTAATCCTCGGTACTTC.

The rearrangement uses TRBV5-1 and TRBJ1-1; D gene uncertain. V shed 0 bases and J shed 0 bases, with 3 bases lying between them. Germline CDR1 SGHRS, CDR2 YFSETQ. The CDR3 consists of 13 residues. The DNA for the CDR3 is TGCGCCAGCAGCTTGGTTATGAACACTGAAGCTTTCTTT. Translating it yields CASSLVMNTEAFF. The full variable domain, with the rest looked up from reference TRBV5-1 and TRBJ1-1, is KAGVTQTPRYLIKTRGQQVTLSCSPISGHRSVSWYQQTPGQGLQFLFEYFSETQRNKGNFPGRFSGRQFSNSRSEMNVSTLELGDSALYLCASSLVMNTEAFFGQGTRLTVV.